The 18 T cell receptor beta chains in this list originate from one sample, sequenced in a study of T cell repertoires in cytomegalovirus infection. TCRdb called the reads again in MiXCR, with one record for every CDR3 protein. This sample has 75,000 to 100,000 distinct CDR3 sequences, with 45% to 50% found just once. These receptors lack a known antigen. Material: CD8+ T cells from cultured PBMCs, obtained from culture after CMV antigen stimulation. These receptors came from a human donor in good health (CMV status not recorded). Some clones in this sample may be carry-over from other donors' samples.

This clonotype was seen a handful of times. This chain links TRBV6-5 with TRBJ2-7, with D unresolved. Trimming removed 2 bases at V and 0 bases at J, with 14 bases between. CDR1 is MNHEY, CDR2 SVGAGI, per germline. The CDR3 runs 16 residues. This CDR3 reads CASSYPSDLSSYEQYF. CDR3 in DNA: TGTGCCAGCAGTTACCCCAGCGACCTGAGCTCCTACGAGCAGTACTTC.

The V gene is TRBV5-1, the J gene TRBJ1-1; TRBD1 aligns across 7 bases. V dropped 3 bases and J dropped 0; count of bases not matched to a gene: 5. Germline CDR1 SGHRS, CDR2 YFSETQ. The CDR3 covers 15 residues. CDR3 DNA: TGCGCCAGCAGCTCGAAACAGGGGCTGAACACTGAAGCTTTCTTT. It is translated as CASSSKQGLNTEAFF.

On this clonotype itself: The junction departs from the called germline gene at one end, perhaps through a read error. This chain links TRBV7-9 with TRBJ2-2, with D possibly TRBD2 on 5 matching bases. Germline CDR1 and CDR2: SEHNR and FQNEAQ (reference sequence). The CDR3 has 16 amino acids. This CDR3 is CASGLSREWNTGELFF. CDR3 bases: TGTGCCAGCGGCTTGAGTAGGGAGTGGAACACCGGGGAGCTGTTTTTT.

The V gene is TRBV28, the J gene TRBJ1-5, with a tentative D call TRBD1 (6 bases). Germline-derived CDR1 and CDR2 are MDHEN and SYDVKM. Trimming left V 8 bases short and J 2 bases short, with 10 bases between. The CDR3 loop spans 13 amino acids. For the CDR3, the DNA is TGTGCCAGCGGGAGGGGGGGCAATCAGCCCCAGCATTTT. Its protein is CASGRGGNQPQHF.

The rearrangement joins TRBV7-3 to TRBJ2-1; no clear D gene. Deletions cut 0 bases from V and 0 bases from J, with 9 bases between. Germline assignment: CDR1 SGHTA and CDR2 FQGTGA. The CDR3 length is 16 residues. The CDR3 DNA reads TGTGCCAGCAGCTTAACCGCTGGCAGCTCCTACAATGAGCAGTTCTTC. Protein: CASSLTAGSSYNEQFF.

The V and J genes are TRBV7-6 and TRBJ1-1, with 7 bases fitting TRBD1. Germline V gene sequence: CDR1 SGHVS, CDR2 FNYEAQ. The ends lost 0 bases at V and 1 base at J; junction bases unmatched: 5. This CDR3 has 16 residues. CDR3 bases: TGTGCCAGCAGCTTAGCGCTGGAGGGGGCGAACACTGAAGCTTTCTTT. Its translation is CASSLALEGANTEAFF.

This clonotype was found a few times. This chain joins TRBV10-3 and TRBJ2-7, with D tentatively TRBD1 (5 bases). The CDR3 covers 15 residues. V was trimmed by 2 bases and J by 0 bases, leaving 11 bases between them. Germline V lookup: CDR1 ENHRY, CDR2 SYGVKD. The CDR3 DNA reads TGTGCCATCAGTGAGGCCCCCCAGGGCTCCTACGAGCAGTACTTC. Translation gives CAISEAPQGSYEQYF.

This clonotype was observed once. This chain's CDR3 is CASSFLAGAKYNEQFF. Written as DNA, the CDR3 is TGTGCCAGCAGCTTTCTAGCGGGAGCTAAATACAATGAGCAGTTCTTC. The V and J genes are TRBV5-5 and TRBJ2-1; 10 bases agree with TRBD2. The CDR3 length is 16 residues. V lost 2 bases to trimming and J lost 4 bases; unmatched junction nucleotides: 6. Germline CDR1 is SGHKS and CDR2 is YYEKEE (reference sequence). Full variable domain (missing parts from reference TRBV5-5 and TRBJ2-1): DAGVTQSPTHLIKTRGQQVTLRCSPISGHKSVSWYQQVLGQGPQFIFQYYEKEERGRGNFPDRFSARQFPNYSSELNVNALLLGDSALYLCASSFLAGAKYNEQFFGPGTRLTVL.

This clonotype came up a few times. This chain connects TRBV14 to TRBJ1-1; 11 positions agree with TRBD1. V gave up 0 bases and J gave up 1 base; unmatched junction bases: 7. CDR3 length equals 18 residues. Germline loops: CDR1 SGHDN, CDR2 FVKESK. The DNA of the CDR3 is TGTGCCAGCAGCCAAGACGAAGGGGGACAGGGGGAGAACACTGAAGCTTTCTTT. Translating it yields CASSQDEGGQGENTEAFF.

There are a few counts of this clonotype. CDR3 bases: TGTGCCAGCAGCCGCGGGGGTGTTTTGAACACTGAAGCTTTCTTT. Residues: CASSRGGVLNTEAFF. The chain uses TRBV7-9 and TRBJ1-1; tentative D call: TRBD1 (5 bases). CDR1 is SEHNR and CDR2 is FQNEAQ in the germline V gene (reference sequence). Trimming took 5 bases from V and 0 from J, leaving 13 bases between them. There are 15 residues in the CDR3.

The rearrangement uses TRBV6-1 and TRBJ2-2; 13 bases align to TRBD2. V lost 4 bases to trimming and J lost 2 bases; unmatched junction nucleotides: 16. CDR1 and CDR2 (germline): MNHNS, SASEGT. The CDR3 has 21 amino acids. CDR3 sequence (DNA): TGTGCCAGCAGTGGGACCGCCGGGACTAGCGGGACCTATTTTAACACCGGGGAGCTGTTTTTT. As protein: CASSGTAGTSGTYFNTGELFF.

V and J are TRBV7-2 and TRBJ2-1; D not certain. Germline CDR1 SGHTA, CDR2 FQGNSA. Between the trimmed V and J ends, which lost 1 base and 6 bases, there was a span of 7 bases. CDR3 length equals 13 residues. As DNA, the CDR3 is TGTGCCAGCAGCTTAGGAGCGCTCAATGAGCAGTTCTTC. Its translation: CASSLGALNEQFF.

The V gene is TRBV7-4, the J gene TRBJ2-5; D perhaps matches TRBD1 (5 bases). The germline V and J ends were trimmed by 4 bases and 2 bases, with 11 bases remaining between them. In germline, CDR1 is SGHVT, CDR2 SQSDAQ. The CDR3 spans 14 residues. For the CDR3, the DNA is TGTGCCAGCAGCTCCCGGACACCTCAAGAGACCCAGTACTTC. It codes for CASSSRTPQETQYF.

The chain recombines TRBV5-6 with TRBJ2-2; no definite D call. The germline V and J ends were trimmed by 1 base and 8 bases, with 15 bases remaining between them. This CDR3 is 15 amino acids long. CDR1 and CDR2 from the germline V gene are SGHDT and YYEEEE. The CDR3: CASSLNRYARGELFF. In DNA form, the CDR3 reads TGTGCCAGCAGCTTGAACAGATATGCCCGGGGGGAGCTGTTTTTT.

The V gene is TRBV12-3 or TRBV12-4, the J gene TRBJ2-1; weak D call: TRBD2 (6 bases). This CDR3 has 12 amino acids. The V end lost 6 bases, the J end lost 6 bases, and 9 bases lay between the germline ends. CDR3 amino acids: CASRLAANEQFF. For the CDR3, the DNA is TGTGCCAGCAGACTAGCTGCCAATGAGCAGTTCTTC.

The chain recombines TRBV6-1 with TRBJ2-1; no firm D call. The CDR3 is made up of 14 amino acids. Germline-derived CDR1 and CDR2 are MNHNS and SASEGT. With 1 base removed from V and 6 bases from J, the gap between germline ends came to 10 bases. This chain's CDR3 is CASSEGSSTNEQFF. DNA of the CDR3: TGTGCCAGCAGTGAAGGGAGCAGTACCAATGAGCAGTTCTTC.

This clonotype has just one count. The CDR3 here is CASSPTLSSPQHF. The CDR3 DNA is TGTGCCAGCAGCCCGACCCTGAGTTCGCCCCAGCATTTT. This chain uses TRBV5-5 with TRBJ1-5; no reliable D call. The germline CDR1 and CDR2 sequences are SGHKS and YYEKEE (reference sequence). This CDR3 region has 13 residues. Deletions cut 4 bases from V and 9 bases from J, with 14 bases between. Together with reference TRBV5-5 and TRBJ1-5, the CDR3 gives the full variable domain: DAGVTQSPTHLIKTRGQQVTLRCSPISGHKSVSWYQQVLGQGPQFIFQYYEKEERGRGNFPDRFSARQFPNYSSELNVNALLLGDSALYLCASSPTLSSPQHFGDGTRLSIL.

This chain connects TRBV27 to TRBJ2-3; TRBD1 or TRBD2 may be the D gene (5 bases each). Per the germline V gene, CDR1 is MNHEY and CDR2 is SMNVEV (reference sequence). CDR3 length: 14 amino acids. The V end lost 4 bases, the J end lost 3 bases, and 11 bases lay between the germline ends. CDR3 sequence: CASSSRDRTDTQYF. Written as DNA, the CDR3 is TGTGCCAGCAGTTCCAGGGACCGAACAGATACGCAGTATTTT.